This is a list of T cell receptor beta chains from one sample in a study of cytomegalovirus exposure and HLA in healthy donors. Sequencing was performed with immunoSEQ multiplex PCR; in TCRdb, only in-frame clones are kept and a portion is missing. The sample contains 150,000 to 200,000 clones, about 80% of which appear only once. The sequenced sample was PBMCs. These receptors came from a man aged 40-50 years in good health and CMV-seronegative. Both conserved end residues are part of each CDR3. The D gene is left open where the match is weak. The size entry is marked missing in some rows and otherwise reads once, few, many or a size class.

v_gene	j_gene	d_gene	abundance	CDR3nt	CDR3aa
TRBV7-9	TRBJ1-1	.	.	TGTGCCAGCACCCCAAAAGAGGGCAGGACTGAAGCTTTCTTT	CASTPKEGRTEAFF
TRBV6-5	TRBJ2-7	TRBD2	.	TGTGCCAGCAGCCGGGCGGCTAGCGGAGCCTACGAGCAGTACTTC	CASSRAASGAYEQYF
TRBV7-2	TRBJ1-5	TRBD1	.	TGTGCCAGCAGCGCCCGACAGGGTCCCCAGCCCCAGCATTTT	CASSARQGPQPQHF
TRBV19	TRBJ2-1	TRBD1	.	TGTGCCAGCCGCCTCCGGGACAGGGCCACCCTCTCCTACAATGAGCAGTTCTTC	CASRLRDRATLSYNEQFF
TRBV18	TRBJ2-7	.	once	TGTGCCAGCTCACCTCAGGGGCAGTTCGGCTACGAGCAGTACTTC	CASSPQGQFGYEQYF
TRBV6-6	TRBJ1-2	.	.	TGTGCCAGCAGCGCGGGACTCCCGGGAGGCTACACCTTC	CASSAGLPGGYTF
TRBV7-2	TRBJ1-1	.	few	TGTGCCAGCAGCCAAGGTTCCGTCGGGGGTCACACTGAAGCTTTCTTT	CASSQGSVGGHTEAFF
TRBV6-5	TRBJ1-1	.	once	TGTGCCAGCAGTTTTTATACCCAGGGGAACACTGAAGCTTTCTTT	CASSFYTQGNTEAFF
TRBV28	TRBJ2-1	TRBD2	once	TGTGCCAGCAGTACTAGCGGGCCCAATGAGCAGTTCTTC	CASSTSGPNEQFF
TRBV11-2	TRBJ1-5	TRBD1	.	TGTGCCAGCAGCTCGAGGCCCCGTACAGGGGCACCCAATCAGCCCCAGCATTTT	CASSSRPRTGAPNQPQHF
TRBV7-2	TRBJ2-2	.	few	TGTGCCAGCAGCCCCGGACTGCACACCGGGGAGCTGTTTTTT	CASSPGLHTGELFF
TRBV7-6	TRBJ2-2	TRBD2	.	TGTGCCAGCAGCAGGACTAGCGGGCCCCCGAACACCGGGGAGCTGTTTTTT	CASSRTSGPPNTGELFF
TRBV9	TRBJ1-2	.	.	TGTGCCAGCAGCCCCGGCGCCCGGGAATACTATGGCTACACCTTC	CASSPGAREYYGYTF
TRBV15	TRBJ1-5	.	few	TGTGCCACCAGCAGAGGTAGACAGGTCGGTAATCAGCCCCAGCATTTT	CATSRGRQVGNQPQHF
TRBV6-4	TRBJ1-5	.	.	TGTGCCCAGCTTTTGGAACAGGAAGGCAATCAGCCCCAGCATTTT	CAQLLEQEGNQPQHF
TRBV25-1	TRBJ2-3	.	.	TGTGCCAGCAGTGATTCCACCTTAGGGGTAGTCACAGATACGCAGTATTTT	CASSDSTLGVVTDTQYF
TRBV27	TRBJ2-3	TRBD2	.	TGTGCCAGCAGTTTTCCGGGAGGTACGCAGTATTTT	CASSFPGGTQYF